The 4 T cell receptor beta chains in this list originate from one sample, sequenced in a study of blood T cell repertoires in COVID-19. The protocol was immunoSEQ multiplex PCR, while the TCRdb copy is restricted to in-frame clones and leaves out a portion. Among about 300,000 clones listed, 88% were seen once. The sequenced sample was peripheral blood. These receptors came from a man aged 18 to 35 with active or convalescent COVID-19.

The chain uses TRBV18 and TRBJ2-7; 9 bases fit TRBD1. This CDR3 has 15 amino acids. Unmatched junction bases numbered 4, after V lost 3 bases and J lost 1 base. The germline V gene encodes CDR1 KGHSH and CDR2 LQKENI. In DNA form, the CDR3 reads TGTGCCAGCTCACCGGGGACAGGGTTTTCCTACGAGCAGTACTTC. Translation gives CASSPGTGFSYEQYF.

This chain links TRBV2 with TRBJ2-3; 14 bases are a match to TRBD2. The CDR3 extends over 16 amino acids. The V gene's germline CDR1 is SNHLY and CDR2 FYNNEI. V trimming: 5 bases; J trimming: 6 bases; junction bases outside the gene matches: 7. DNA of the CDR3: TGTGCCAGCAGTCATGGGACTAGCGGGGGTGAGGATACGCAGTATTTT. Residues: CASSHGTSGGEDTQYF.

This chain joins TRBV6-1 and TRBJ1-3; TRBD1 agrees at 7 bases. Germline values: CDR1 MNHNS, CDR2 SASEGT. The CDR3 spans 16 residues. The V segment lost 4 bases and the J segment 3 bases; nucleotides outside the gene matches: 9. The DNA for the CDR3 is TGTGCCAGCAGTGGCAGACCGACAGGGTTTGGAAACACCATATATTTT. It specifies CASSGRPTGFGNTIYF.

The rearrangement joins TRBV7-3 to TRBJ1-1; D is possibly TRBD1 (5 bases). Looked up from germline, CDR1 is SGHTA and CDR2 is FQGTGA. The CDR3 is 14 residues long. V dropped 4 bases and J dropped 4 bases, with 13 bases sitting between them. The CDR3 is CASSSKPGGTEAFF. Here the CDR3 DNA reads TGTGCCAGCAGCTCCAAGCCCGGGGGCACTGAAGCTTTCTTT.